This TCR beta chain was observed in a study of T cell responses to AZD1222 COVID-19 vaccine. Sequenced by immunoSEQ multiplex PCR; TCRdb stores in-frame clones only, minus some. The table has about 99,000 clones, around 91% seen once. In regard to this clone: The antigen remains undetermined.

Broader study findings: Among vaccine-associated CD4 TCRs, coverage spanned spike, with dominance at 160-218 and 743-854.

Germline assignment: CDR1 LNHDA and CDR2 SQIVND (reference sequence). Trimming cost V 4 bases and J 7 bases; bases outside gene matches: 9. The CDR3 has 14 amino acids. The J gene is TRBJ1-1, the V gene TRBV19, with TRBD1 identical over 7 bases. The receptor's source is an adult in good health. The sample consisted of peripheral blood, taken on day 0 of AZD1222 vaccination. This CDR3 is CASSTNSQGNEAFF. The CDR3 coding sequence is TGTGCCAGTAGTACAAATTCACAGGGGAATGAAGCTTTCTTT.